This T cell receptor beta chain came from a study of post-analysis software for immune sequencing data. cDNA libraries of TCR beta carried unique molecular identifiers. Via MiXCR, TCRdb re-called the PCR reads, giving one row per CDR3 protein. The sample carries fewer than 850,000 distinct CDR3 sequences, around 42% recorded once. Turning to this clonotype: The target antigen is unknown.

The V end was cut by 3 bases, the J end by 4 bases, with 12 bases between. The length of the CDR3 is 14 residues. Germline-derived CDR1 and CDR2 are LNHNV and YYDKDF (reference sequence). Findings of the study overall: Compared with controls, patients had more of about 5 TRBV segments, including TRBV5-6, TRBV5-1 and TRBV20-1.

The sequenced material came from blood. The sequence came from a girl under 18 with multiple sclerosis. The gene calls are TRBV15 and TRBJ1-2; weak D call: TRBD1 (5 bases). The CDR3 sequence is CATSRAEGIYGYTF. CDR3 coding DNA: TGTGCCACCAGCAGGGCGGAGGGGATCTATGGCTACACCTTC.